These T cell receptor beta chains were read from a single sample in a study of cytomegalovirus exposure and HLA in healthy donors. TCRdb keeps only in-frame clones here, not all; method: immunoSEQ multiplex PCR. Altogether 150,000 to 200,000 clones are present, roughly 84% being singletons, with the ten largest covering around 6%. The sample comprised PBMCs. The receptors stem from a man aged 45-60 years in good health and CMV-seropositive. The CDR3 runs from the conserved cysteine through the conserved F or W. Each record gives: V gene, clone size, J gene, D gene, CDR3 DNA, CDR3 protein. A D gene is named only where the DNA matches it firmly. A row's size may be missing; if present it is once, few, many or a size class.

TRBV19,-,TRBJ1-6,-,TGTGCCAGTTGGGCGGGAGAAGGTTATTCACCCCTCCACTTT,CASWAGEGYSPLHF
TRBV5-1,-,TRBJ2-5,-,TGCGCCAGCAGCGAGGGGGCGGTAGCGGGGAGACCGCAAGAGACCCAGTACTTC,CASSEGAVAGRPQETQYF
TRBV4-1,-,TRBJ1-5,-,TGCGCCAGCAGCCAAGAAGGACAGAGCAATCAGCCCCAGCATTTT,CASSQEGQSNQPQHF
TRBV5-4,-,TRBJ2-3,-,TGTGCCAGCAGCGGGGCCGGGTCAGATACGCAGTATTTT,CASSGAGSDTQYF
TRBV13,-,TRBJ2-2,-,TGTGCCAGCAGCTTCAAGCCCGGGGAGCTGTTTTTT,CASSFKPGELFF
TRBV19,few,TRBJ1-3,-,TGTGCCAGTAGTATCTCAGATTTCGCTGGAAACACCATATATTTT,CASSISDFAGNTIYF
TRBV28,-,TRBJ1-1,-,TGTGCCAGCAGTTTTTCAGGCCTGGAGGGTACCATGAACACTGAAGCTTTCTTT,CASSFSGLEGTMNTEAFF
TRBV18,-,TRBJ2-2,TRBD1,TGTGCCAGCTCACCTGGGACAGGGACCGGGGAGCTGTTTTTT,CASSPGTGTGELFF
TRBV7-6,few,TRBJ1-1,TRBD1,TGTGCCAGCAGACAGGGGGCCGCGAACACTGAAGCTTTCTTT,CASRQGAANTEAFF
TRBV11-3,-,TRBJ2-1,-,TGTGCCAGCAGCTTAGAAATAACTAGGAGGTCCTACAATGAGCAGTTCTTC,CASSLEITRRSYNEQFF
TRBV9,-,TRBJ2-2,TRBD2,TGTGCCAGCAGCGACCGGACTAGCTCCACCGGGGAGCTGTTTTTT,CASSDRTSSTGELFF
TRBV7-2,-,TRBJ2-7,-,TGTGCCAGCAGCTTAAAGGGGGGGAATGTCGGGCCATCCTACGAGCAGTACTTC,CASSLKGGNVGPSYEQYF
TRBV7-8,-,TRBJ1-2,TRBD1,TGTGCCAGCAGCTTAGAGGGGGCAGACTCTAACTATGGCTACACCTTC,CASSLEGADSNYGYTF
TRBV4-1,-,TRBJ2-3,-,TGCGCCAGCAGCCAAGTGGGCTATGGCACAGATACGCAGTATTTT,CASSQVGYGTDTQYF
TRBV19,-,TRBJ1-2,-,TGTGCCAGTAGTACGGGGACACGGGGCTACACCTTC,CASSTGTRGYTF
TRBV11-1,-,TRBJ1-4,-,TGTGCCAGCAGCCCCTCGCGTAATGAAAAACTGTTTTTT,CASSPSRNEKLFF
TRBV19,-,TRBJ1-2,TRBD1,TGTGCCAGTAGTCTCGGGACAGGGGACGGCTACACCTTC,CASSLGTGDGYTF
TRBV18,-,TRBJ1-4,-,TGTGCCAGCTCACCAGGAAGTCGGAGTAATGAAAAACTGTTTTTT,CASSPGSRSNEKLFF
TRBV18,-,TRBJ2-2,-,TGTGCCAGCTCACCCCAGCGGGACACCGGGGAGCTGTTTTTT,CASSPQRDTGELFF
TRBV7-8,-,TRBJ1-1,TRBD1,TGTGCCAGCAGCTTGGGACAGGGAAACACTGAAGCTTTCTTT,CASSLGQGNTEAFF
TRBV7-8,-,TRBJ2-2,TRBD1,TGTGCCAGCAGCGGGGGACAGGGGGCTCTTTTTGGCACCGGGGAGCTGTTTTTT,CASSGGQGALFGTGELFF
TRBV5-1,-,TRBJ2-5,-,TGCGCCAGCAGCCCTCAAAGCCGGGAGACCCAGTACTTC,CASSPQSRETQYF
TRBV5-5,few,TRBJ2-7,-,TGTGCCAGCTCCTTGAGGGGGAACTCCTACGAGCAGTACTTC,CASSLRGNSYEQYF